Presented here are 11 T cell receptor beta chains from one specimen sequenced in a study of Ad26.COV2.S vaccination and SARS-CoV-2 variants. Data came from immunoSEQ multiplex PCR; TCRdb stores just in-frame clones and leaves some out. Here the sample spans roughly 380,000 clones, roughly nine tenths being singletons. Sequences were derived from peripheral blood, sampled after recovery from COVID-19. Receptor source: a human donor who had recovered from COVID-19.

This chain uses TRBV13 with TRBJ1-1; D remains ambiguous. Germline V lookup: CDR1 PRHDT, CDR2 FYEKMQ (reference sequence). Trimming stripped 0 bases from V and 4 bases from J, with 9 bases between. The CDR3 is 14 residues long. The CDR3 DNA reads TGTGCCAGCAGCTTAGGGCGGTTTTTCACTGAAGCTTTCTTT. Translation gives CASSLGRFFTEAFF.

V and J are TRBV11-2 and TRBJ2-2; 7 bases match TRBD1. V lost 5 bases to trimming and J lost 0 bases; unmatched junction nucleotides: 6. The CDR3 runs 16 residues. Per germline, CDR1 SGHAT and CDR2 FQNNGV. CDR3 protein: CASSPRQGPNTGELFF. The DNA of the CDR3 is TGTGCCAGCAGCCCCCGACAGGGCCCGAACACCGGGGAGCTGTTTTTT.

This clone occurred once. The V gene is TRBV5-1, the J gene TRBJ1-6; 9 bases match TRBD1. Trimming took 4 bases from V and 10 from J; bases not matched to a gene: 6. The CDR3 spans 14 residues. The germline gives CDR1 SGHRS, CDR2 YFSETQ. CDR3 residues: CASSQGQGGSPLHF. The CDR3 bases are TGCGCCAGCAGCCAGGGACAGGGAGGGTCACCCCTCCACTTT.

To note about this clone: Other DNA sequences in the sample encode the same CDR3. The gene calls are TRBV5-8 and TRBJ1-1, with D unresolved. CDR1 and CDR2 (germline): SGHTS, YDEGEE. V lost 2 bases, J lost 0 bases, and 8 bases lay in between. This CDR3 has 14 amino acids. The CDR3 DNA reads as TGTGCCAGCAGCTTAACAGCATTGAACACTGAAGCTTTCTTT. This gives the protein CASSLTALNTEAFF. The full variable domain, its missing parts supplied by reference TRBV5-8 and TRBJ1-1, is EAGVTQSPTHLIKTRGQQATLRCSPISGHTSVYWYQQALGLGLQFLLWYDEGEERNRGNFPPRFSGRQFPNYSSELNVNALELEDSALYLCASSLTALNTEAFFGQGTRLTVV.

The chain employs TRBV19 and TRBJ1-6; TRBD1 is a possible D gene (6 bases). Trimming left V 7 bases short and J 4 bases short, with 20 bases between. The germline V gene has CDR1 LNHDA and CDR2 SQIVND (reference sequence). This CDR3 is 17 amino acids long. The CDR3 DNA sequence: TGTGCCAGTACCATTGGGATTGGGGACAAATATAATTCACCCCTCCACTTT. The encoded protein is CASTIGIGDKYNSPLHF.

The chain uses TRBV29-1 and TRBJ1-4; D uncertain. The V and J ends lost 4 bases and 9 bases respectively, with 18 bases between them. From germline, CDR1 is SQVTM and CDR2 ANQGSEA. The CDR3 has 14 residues. The CDR3 DNA reads TGCAGCGTTGGGACCGGGCCTCCTCGACAAAAACTGTTTTTT. This gives the protein CSVGTGPPRQKLFF.

V usage is TRBV12-5 and J usage is TRBJ2-3, with 8 bases matching TRBD1. J was trimmed by 2 bases and V by 6 bases; bases with no gene match: 7. Germline CDR1 is LGHNT and CDR2 is FRNRAP. This CDR3 comprises 15 residues. The CDR3 protein is CASGGQGSHTDTQYF. The CDR3 DNA sequence: TGTGCTAGTGGCGGACAGGGCTCACACACAGATACGCAGTATTTT.

A word on this clone: A junction end diverges from the germline sequence, so it may reflect a read error. The chain couples TRBV9 to TRBJ2-7; perhaps TRBD2 as D (7 bases). The CDR3 sequence is 14 residues long. The germline CDR1 and CDR2 sequences are SGDLS and YYNGEE. CDR3 sequence (DNA): TGTGTCAGCAGCGTAGGTGGGGGGGCAGGTGAGCAGTACTTC. Its translation: CVSSVGGGAGEQYF.

As DNA, the CDR3 is TGTGCCAGCAGAGGGGGCACGGGCTCACCCCTCCACTTT. It is translated as CASRGGTGSPLHF. The genes are TRBV2 and TRBJ1-6, with 7 bases matching TRBD1. This CDR3 comprises 13 residues. Trimming removed 6 bases from V and 10 bases from J; junction bases left unmatched: 6. Germline-derived CDR1 and CDR2 are SNHLY and FYNNEI.

V is TRBV3-1 (or the pseudogene TRBV3-2) and J is TRBJ1-5, with 11 nucleotides matching TRBD1. Trimming at V came to 4 bases and at J to 6 bases, leaving 5 bases not matched to a gene. CDR1 and CDR2 from the germline V gene are LGHDT and YNNKEL (reference sequence). This CDR3 comprises 15 residues. DNA for the CDR3: TGTGCCAGCAGCCTAGGGACAGGGGGGAGTCAGCCCCAGCATTTT. Amino acid sequence: CASSLGTGGSQPQHF.

The chain has TRBV7-2 and TRBJ2-2; D is uncertain. The CDR3 runs to 11 residues. V dropped 5 bases and J dropped 9 bases, with 7 bases sitting between them. From germline, CDR1 is SGHTA and CDR2 FQGNSA. This CDR3 reads CASSRPRELFF. Here the CDR3 DNA reads TGTGCCAGCAGCCGGCCAAGGGAGCTGTTTTTT.